Listed below are T cell receptor beta chains from one sample, sequenced in a study of T cell repertoires in cytomegalovirus infection. No antigen has been assigned to these receptors. TCRdb called the reads again in MiXCR, with one record for every CDR3 protein. The sample shows about a million distinct CDR3 sequences, about 33% of them seen only once. Sample: cultured CD8+ T cells from PBMCs, taken from culture after CMV antigen stimulation. The receptors were gathered from a human donor in good health (CMV status not recorded). Some clones in this sample may be carry-over from other donors' samples. Both conserved end residues are part of each CDR3. A D gene is named only where the DNA matches it firmly. Not all rows give a size; the values are once, few, many and, for expanded clones, a class.

D gene	V gene	clone size	J gene	CDR3 DNA	CDR3 protein
NA	TRBV5-1	NA	TRBJ2-3	TGCGCCAGCAGCTCGACTTGGACGGTGCCTAGCACAGATACGCAGTATTTT	CASSSTWTVPSTDTQYF
TRBD1	TRBV7-8	few	TRBJ1-2	TGTGCCAGCAGCTTATGGGAGACAGGGACTATCTATGGCTACACCTTC	CASSLWETGTIYGYTF
NA	TRBV27	once	TRBJ1-2	TGTGCCAGCAGTTCCGCCCCGGGGGGCCTTGGCTACACCTTC	CASSSAPGGLGYTF
NA	TRBV7-8	few	TRBJ2-1	TGTGCCAGCAGCTTTCCGCCCGGGGGCTTGAAAGATGAGCAGTTCTTC	CASSFPPGGLKDEQFF
NA	TRBV7-9	few	TRBJ1-6	TGTGCCAGCAGCTTGTCGAGTAGGGGACTCTATAATTCACCCCTCCACTTT	CASSLSSRGLYNSPLHF
TRBD2	TRBV27	few	TRBJ2-3	TGTGCCAGCAGTTCCAGACTAGCGGGGGCGGTTAGCACAGATACGCAGTATTTT	CASSSRLAGAVSTDTQYF
NA	TRBV2	NA	TRBJ2-7	TGTGCCAGCAGTGGGATTAGCGGAGCCTACGAGCAGTACTTC	CASSGISGAYEQYF
NA	TRBV20-1	many	TRBJ1-3	TGCAGTGCTGAAAGGGACCGAGGAAACACCATATATTTT	CSAERDRGNTIYF
NA	TRBV7-9	NA	TRBJ2-1	TGTGCCACCCCAAAAGTCGTCTACAATGAGCAGTTCTTC	CATPKVVYNEQFF
TRBD1	TRBV5-6	NA	TRBJ1-2	TGTGCCAGCAGCTTGGGATCAGGGGGCGGCTACACCTTC	CASSLGSGGGYTF
NA	TRBV7-2	few	TRBJ2-1	TGTGCCAGCAGCTTAAGGGGATTCCATGAGCAGTTCTTC	CASSLRGFHEQFF
NA	TRBV7-6	many	TRBJ2-1	TGTGCCAGCAGCTTAGCGGGGGGAGCGACCCTTAGCTCCTACAATGAGCAGTTCTTC	CASSLAGGATLSSYNEQFF
NA	TRBV5-4	few	TRBJ2-1	TGTGCCAGCAGACCGACGCTTAGCTCCTACAATGAGCAGTTCTTC	CASRPTLSSYNEQFF
NA	TRBV7-9	NA	TRBJ2-1	TGTGCCAGCAGCAAGCGTGTCAATGAGCAGTTCTTC	CASSKRVNEQFF
TRBD2	TRBV7-9	few	TRBJ2-1	TGTGCCAGCGGCCATTCTAGCGGGAGTTACAATGAGCAGTTCTTC	CASGHSSGSYNEQFF
TRBD1	TRBV5-3	NA	TRBJ2-6	TGTGCCAGCAGCTACGGGACAGGGTCCCTCGGGCCTGGGGCCAACGTCCTGACTTTC	CASSYGTGSLGPGANVLTF
NA	TRBV2	NA	TRBJ1-1	TGTGCCAGCAGTGAAGCGCCGGGGGTGTTCATGAACACTGAAGCTTTCTTT	CASSEAPGVFMNTEAFF
NA	TRBV12-3/TRBV12-4	many	TRBJ2-1	TGTGCCAGCAGTTTAAATCCGAGCTCCTACAATGAGCAGTTCTTC	CASSLNPSSYNEQFF
TRBD1	TRBV12-3/TRBV12-4	NA	TRBJ1-5	TGTGCCAGCAGTTCACAGGGGTCCCAGCATTTT	CASSSQGSQHF
TRBD1	TRBV6-6	NA	TRBJ1-2	TGTGCCAGCAGTTACTCCCCGGGACAGGGGGCGCCTAGCTACACCTTC	CASSYSPGQGAPSYTF
NA	TRBV7-8	many	TRBJ1-2	TGTGCCAGCAGCTTAGTAGAGGACGCTTATGGCTACACCTTC	CASSLVEDAYGYTF
NA	TRBV7-9	few	TRBJ2-1	TGTGCCAGCAGCTTAATCGAGAGGAATGAGCAGTTCTTC	CASSLIERNEQFF
TRBD2	TRBV4-1	NA	TRBJ2-7	TGTGCCAGCAGCCAAGATAGGCGACTAGCGGGGGGGCCCCCCTACGAGCAGTACTTC	CASSQDRRLAGGPPYEQYF
NA	TRBV15	NA	TRBJ2-5	TGTGCCACCAGCAGAGACGCGGGGACACAAGAGACCCAGTACTTC	CATSRDAGTQETQYF
NA	TRBV27	NA	TRBJ2-1	TGTGCCAGCCTCGGCCAGGGTTGGAATGAGCAGTTCTTC	CASLGQGWNEQFF
NA	TRBV7-9	NA	TRBJ2-5	TGTGCCAGCAGCTTACTTAACGCCACGGAGACCCAGTACTTC	CASSLLNATETQYF
NA	TRBV4-1	NA	TRBJ2-7	TGCGCCAGCAGCCAAGAAGTAGCCGGCTACGAGCAGTACTTC	CASSQEVAGYEQYF
TRBD1	TRBV10-2	few	TRBJ1-5	TGCGCCAGCAGGGACAGGTTCTCAAGCAATCAGCCCCAGCATTTT	CASRDRFSSNQPQHF